This T cell receptor beta chain originates from a study of regulatory T cells in long-lasting Graves disease. Germline trimming cut 7 bases from V and 1 base from J; bases unmatched to any gene: 3. The CDR3 loop spans 14 amino acids. Per the germline V gene, CDR1 is LNHDA and CDR2 is SQIVND (reference sequence). The authors built TCR beta libraries using iRepertoire HTBI primers and Arm-PCR of CDR3 regions. TCRdb reprocessed the multiplex PCR reads via MiXCR and lists one record per CDR3 protein. The sample includes about 530,000 distinct CDR3 sequences, roughly 16% of them seen just once. As to time point: newly diagnosed GD, antithyroid drugs for less than 3 months. With RNA extracted from PBMCs as input, the TCR library was made. This same sample was also part of a study on T cells in Graves' hyperthyroidism and ophthalmopathy. This second report adds: Graves' hyperthyroidism showing no ophthalmopathy progression within 18 months was considered stable. A model of 13 V-J pairs discriminated ophthalmopathy from stable hyperthyroidism.

The chain couples TRBV19 to TRBJ2-2; 7 nucleotides align to TRBD1. The sample consisted of peripheral blood mononuclear cells (PBMCs), taken at new diagnosis, from a patient treated with antithyroid drugs. The TCR originated in a woman aged 35 to 60 with Graves disease. CDR3 protein: CASTWTGNTGELFF. CDR3 bases: TGTGCCAGTACCTGGACAGGGAACACCGGGGAGCTGTTTTTT. Full variable domain (rest looked up from reference TRBV19 and TRBJ2-2): DGGITQSPKYLFRKEGQNVTLSCEQNLNHDAMYWYRQDPGQGLRLIYYSQIVNDFQKGDIAEGYSVSREKKESFPLTVTSAQKNPTAFYLCASTWTGNTGELFFGEGSRLTVL.